These 20 T cell receptor beta chains originate from one sample sequenced in a study of OX40 agonist ivuxolimab in advanced cancers. Sequenced by immunoSEQ multiplex PCR; TCRdb stores in-frame clones only, minus some. The sample yields fewer than 70,000 clones, around three quarters seen once. This specimen was CD4+ or CD8+ T cells sorted from blood, taken in a trial of the OX40 agonist ivuxolimab. These receptors were obtained from an adult with an advanced solid tumor such as melanoma, head and neck, liver or kidney cancer.

The genes are TRBV2 and TRBJ2-5, with D possibly TRBD2 on 5 matching bases. The V gene lost 4 bases and the J gene lost 2 bases, with 11 bases spanning the gap. This CDR3 is 14 amino acids long. Germline values: CDR1 SNHLY, CDR2 FYNNEI. The CDR3 nucleotides read TGTGCCAGCAGTGTGTCGACTACACAAGAGACCCAGTACTTC. It yields the protein CASSVSTTQETQYF. The complete variable domain, with remaining parts taken from reference TRBV2 and TRBJ2-5, reads EPEVTQTPSHQVTQMGQEVILRCVPISNHLYFYWYRQILGQKVEFLVSFYNNEISEKSEIFDDQFSVERPDGSNFTLKIRSTKLEDSAMYFCASSVSTTQETQYFGPGTRLLVL.

The CDR3 sequence is CAWSPGLGSETQYF. The CDR3, as DNA: TGTGCCTGGAGTCCTGGACTAGGAAGTGAGACCCAGTACTTC. The V and J genes are TRBV30 and TRBJ2-5, with 7 bases identical to TRBD2. Losses at the gene ends were 2 bases for V and 5 bases for J; bases not matched to a gene: 8. CDR1 is GTSNPN, CDR2 SVGIG, per germline (reference sequence). This CDR3 is 14 amino acids long.

J is TRBJ2-1 and V is TRBV18; D is possibly TRBD1 (5 bases). V was clipped by 8 bases and J by 3 bases, with 17 bases between them. The CDR3 contains 15 residues. CDR1 is KGHSH, CDR2 LQKENI, per germline. CDR3 nucleotide sequence: TGTGCCAGCCAACCCTCAGGGTATGGCTACAATGAGCAGTTCTTC. This translates into CASQPSGYGYNEQFF.

The chain combines TRBV6-6 with TRBJ1-2; 7 bases agree with TRBD1. The ends lost 2 bases at V and 3 bases at J; junction bases unmatched: 3. This CDR3 is 14 amino acids long. Germline values: CDR1 MNHNY, CDR2 SVGAGI (reference sequence). The CDR3: CASSYDQGDYGYTF. CDR3 DNA: TGTGCCAGCAGTTACGACCAGGGGGACTATGGCTACACCTTC.

This clone was observed at least ten times. CDR3 protein: CASSTTGQETQYF. In DNA, the CDR3 is TGTGCCAGCAGCACCACAGGTCAAGAGACCCAGTACTTC. The chain employs TRBV21-1 and TRBJ2-5; the table's D call, TRBD1, has no DNA check behind it. TRBV21-1 constitutes a pseudogene. This CDR3 spans 13 amino acids.

The chain joins TRBV6-1 to TRBJ1-2; 7 nucleotides line up with TRBD1. Germline V gene sequence: CDR1 MNHNS, CDR2 SASEGT. Trimming at V came to 0 bases and at J to 7 bases, leaving 8 bases not matched to a gene. The CDR3 is 15 amino acids. The CDR3 DNA is TGTGCCAGCAGTGAAGCGATCCGACAGGGCGGTGGCTACACCTTC. It yields the protein CASSEAIRQGGGYTF.

The genes are TRBV7-2 and TRBJ1-4; tentatively, D is TRBD1 (5 bases). CDR3 length: 15 amino acids. Germline V gives CDR1 SGHTA, CDR2 FQGNSA. Trimming left V 5 bases short and J 4 bases short, with 14 bases between. CDR3 sequence: CASSPLGLSNEKLFF. CDR3 in DNA: TGTGCCAGCAGCCCTTTGGGACTGAGTAATGAAAAACTGTTTTTT.

The V and J genes are TRBV28 and TRBJ1-5; D uncertain. The CDR3 has 13 amino acids. Trimming took off 3 bases at V and 6 bases at J, with 9 bases between the two ends. Germline V gene sequence: CDR1 MDHEN, CDR2 SYDVKM. CDR3 region: CASSFRLGQPQHF. CDR3 coding DNA: TGTGCCAGCAGTTTTCGCTTGGGTCAGCCCCAGCATTTT.

This clone was counted a few times. The V call is TRBV5-6, the J call TRBJ2-7; TRBD1 is a possible D gene (5 bases). Germline assignment: CDR1 SGHDT and CDR2 YYEEEE. With 0 bases removed from V and 4 bases from J, the gap between germline ends came to 11 bases. This CDR3 region has 14 residues. CDR3 nucleotide sequence: TGTGCCAGCAGCTTGGATCGACAGAAATACGAGCAGTACTTC. Protein: CASSLDRQKYEQYF.

This sequence joins TRBV12-5 and TRBJ2-3, with 14 bases fitting TRBD2. Germline V gives CDR1 LGHNT, CDR2 FRNRAP. Germline trimming cut 3 bases from V and 0 bases from J; bases unmatched to any gene: 14. The CDR3 consists of 21 residues. CDR3 sequence (DNA): TGTGCTAGTGGTTTCCTTCCCTCCGGGACTAGCGGGAGCCTAAGCACAGATACGCAGTATTTT. It is translated as CASGFLPSGTSGSLSTDTQYF.

The genes are TRBV5-1 and TRBJ2-3; 14 bases fit TRBD2. Germline values: CDR1 SGHRS, CDR2 YFSETQ. V dropped 4 bases and J dropped 6; count of bases not matched to a gene: 10. CDR3 length: 17 residues. The CDR3 DNA sequence: TGCGCCAGCAGCCAACCATCGACTAGCGGGAGGGGTGATACGCAGTATTTT. This encodes CASSQPSTSGRGDTQYF.

The chain joins TRBV28 to TRBJ2-3; D call uncertain. The CDR3 has 12 amino acids. V lost 5 bases to trimming and J lost 3 bases, with 6 bases between them. Germline assignment: CDR1 MDHEN and CDR2 SYDVKM. DNA of the CDR3: TGTGCCAGCAGTACCACAACAGATACGCAGTATTTT. Translating it yields CASSTTTDTQYF.

This rearrangement joins TRBV27 to TRBJ1-4; D is ambiguous. V lost 1 base, J lost 3 bases, and 3 bases lay in between. The CDR3 sequence is 13 residues long. CDR1 is MNHEY, CDR2 SMNVEV, per germline (reference sequence). The CDR3 nucleotides read TGTGCCAGCAGTTTATGGCCTAATGAAAAACTGTTTTTT. Amino acid sequence: CASSLWPNEKLFF.

The CDR3 protein is CAILDRGYYEQYF. The CDR3 region has the DNA TGTGCCATTCTGGACAGGGGCTACTACGAGCAGTACTTC. This chain links TRBV6-1 with TRBJ2-7; 9 positions match TRBD1. V shed 10 bases and J 3 bases; nucleotides not matched to a gene: 7. Germline CDR1 and CDR2: MNHNS and SASEGT. CDR3 length equals 13 residues.

V usage is TRBV7-8 and J usage is TRBJ1-2; TRBD1 agrees at 9 bases. The germline V gene has CDR1 SGHVS and CDR2 FQNEAQ. The CDR3 spans 16 residues. Germline trimming cut 5 bases from V and 3 bases from J; bases unmatched to any gene: 10. This chain's CDR3 is CASSRDRDREYYGYTF. For the CDR3, the DNA is TGTGCCAGCAGCCGAGACCGGGACAGGGAATACTATGGCTACACCTTC.

The chain couples TRBV5-5 to TRBJ1-5; weak D call: TRBD1 (5 bases). Per the germline V gene, CDR1 is SGHKS and CDR2 is YYEKEE (reference sequence). The V gene lost 4 bases and the J gene lost 2 bases, with 16 bases spanning the gap. This CDR3 comprises 16 residues. The CDR3, as DNA: TGTGCCAGCAGCCCTAGGGGAGACATGGGCAATCAGCCCCAGCATTTT. Translation: CASSPRGDMGNQPQHF.

The V call is TRBV11-2, the J call TRBJ2-3; D gene uncertain. Deletions cut 1 base from V and 2 bases from J, with 7 bases between. Germline V gene sequence: CDR1 SGHAT, CDR2 FQNNGV. This CDR3 spans 14 amino acids. CDR3: CASSLGFFTDTQYF. The CDR3 nucleotides are TGTGCCAGCAGCTTAGGGTTTTTCACAGATACGCAGTATTTT.

This chain links TRBV5-5 with TRBJ1-1; a weak D match, TRBD1 (5 bases). CDR1 is SGHKS and CDR2 is YYEKEE in the germline V gene (reference sequence). With 2 bases removed from V and 3 bases from J, the gap between germline ends came to 8 bases. The CDR3 totals 13 residues. The DNA for the CDR3 is TGTGCCAGCAGCTTTGCAGGGTACACTGAAGCTTTCTTT. It encodes CASSFAGYTEAFF.

The chain couples TRBV7-2 to TRBJ1-2; D possibly corresponds to TRBD1 (5 bases). The germline CDR1 and CDR2 sequences are SGHTA and FQGNSA. With 5 bases removed from V and 4 bases from J, the gap between germline ends came to 11 bases. The CDR3 has 13 amino acids. The CDR3: CASSAGQGYGYTF. The DNA for the CDR3 is TGTGCCAGCAGCGCCGGGCAGGGCTATGGCTACACCTTC.

This chain links TRBV28 with TRBJ2-4; tentative D call: TRBD2 (5 bases). The germline gives CDR1 MDHEN, CDR2 SYDVKM. With 3 bases removed from V and 0 bases from J, the gap between germline ends came to 9 bases. This CDR3 is built from 15 residues. The chain's CDR3 is CASSLGGRAKNIQYF. DNA of the CDR3: TGTGCCAGCAGTTTGGGTGGGAGAGCCAAAAACATTCAGTACTTC.